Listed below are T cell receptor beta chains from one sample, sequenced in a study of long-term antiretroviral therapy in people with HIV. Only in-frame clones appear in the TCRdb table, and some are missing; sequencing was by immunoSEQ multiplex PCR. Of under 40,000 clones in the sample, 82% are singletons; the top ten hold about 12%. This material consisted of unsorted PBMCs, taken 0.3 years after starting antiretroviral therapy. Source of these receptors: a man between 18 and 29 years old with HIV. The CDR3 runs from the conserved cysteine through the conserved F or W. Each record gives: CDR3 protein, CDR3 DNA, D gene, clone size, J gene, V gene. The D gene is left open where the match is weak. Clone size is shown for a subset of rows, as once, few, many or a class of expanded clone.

cdr3_aa: CASSLLEGGTYEQYF
cdr3_nt: TGTGCCAGCAGCTTATTGGAGGGCGGGACCTACGAGCAGTACTTC
d_call: -
clone_size: few
j_call: TRBJ2-7
v_call: TRBV7-9

cdr3_aa: CASRTLGGELFF
cdr3_nt: TGTGCCAGCAGGACTCTAGGCGGGGAGCTGTTTTTT
d_call: -
clone_size: -
j_call: TRBJ2-2
v_call: TRBV5-5

cdr3_aa: CASSDGVSATNEKLFF
cdr3_nt: TGTGCCAGCAGTGACGGGGTGAGCGCAACTAATGAAAAACTGTTTTTT
d_call: -
clone_size: -
j_call: TRBJ1-4
v_call: TRBV2

cdr3_aa: CASSLVAADEQFF
cdr3_nt: TGTGCCAGCAGCTTGGTGGCGGCGGATGAGCAGTTCTTC
d_call: -
clone_size: -
j_call: TRBJ2-1
v_call: TRBV5-5

cdr3_aa: CAWTDRTKGIGGYTF
cdr3_nt: TGTGCCTGGACCGACCGGACAAAGGGAATAGGTGGCTACACCTTC
d_call: -
clone_size: -
j_call: TRBJ1-2
v_call: TRBV30

cdr3_aa: CASSLEGGIGETQYF
cdr3_nt: TGTGCCAGCAGCTTAGAGGGGGGTATAGGAGAGACCCAGTACTTC
d_call: -
clone_size: -
j_call: TRBJ2-5
v_call: TRBV7-9

cdr3_aa: CAWTRDTQYTEAFF
cdr3_nt: TGTGCCTGGACTAGGGACACCCAATACACTGAAGCTTTCTTT
d_call: -
clone_size: -
j_call: TRBJ1-1
v_call: TRBV30

cdr3_aa: CASSWDTSYEQYF
cdr3_nt: TGTGCCAGTAGCTGGGACACCTCCTACGAGCAGTACTTC
d_call: -
clone_size: -
j_call: TRBJ2-7
v_call: TRBV19

cdr3_aa: CASSPGLGQETQYF
cdr3_nt: TGCGCCAGCAGCCCCGGACTAGGTCAAGAGACCCAGTACTTC
d_call: TRBD2
clone_size: -
j_call: TRBJ2-5
v_call: TRBV5-1

cdr3_aa: CACPTGLAGYEQYF
cdr3_nt: TGTGCCTGCCCTACAGGCCTAGCGGGCTACGAGCAGTACTTC
d_call: TRBD2
clone_size: -
j_call: TRBJ2-7
v_call: TRBV30

cdr3_aa: CASSQAPPRASGANVLTF
cdr3_nt: TGCGCCAGCAGCCAAGCACCACCAAGGGCCTCTGGGGCCAACGTCCTGACTTTC
d_call: -
clone_size: once
j_call: TRBJ2-6
v_call: TRBV4-3

cdr3_aa: CASSLALQGGLGSIDTQYF
cdr3_nt: TGTGCCAGCAGCTTGGCCTTGCAGGGTGGTCTAGGGAGTATAGATACGCAGTATTTT
d_call: -
clone_size: -
j_call: TRBJ2-3
v_call: TRBV5-8

cdr3_aa: CASLLTYLSNYGYTF
cdr3_nt: TGTGCCAGCTTGCTTACTTATTTGTCTAACTATGGCTACACCTTC
d_call: -
clone_size: few
j_call: TRBJ1-2
v_call: TRBV2

cdr3_aa: CSVYPPGAENYGYTF
cdr3_nt: TGCAGCGTTTACCCCCCAGGGGCAGAAAACTATGGCTACACCTTC
d_call: -
clone_size: -
j_call: TRBJ1-2
v_call: TRBV29-1

cdr3_aa: CASSQTRAPLQYF
cdr3_nt: TGTGCCAGCAGCCAAACAAGGGCTCCCCTTCAGTACTTC
d_call: -
clone_size: once
j_call: TRBJ2-4
v_call: TRBV14

cdr3_aa: CASSLVGGRATDTQYF
cdr3_nt: TGTGCCAGCAGCTTGGTAGGCGGGAGGGCCACAGATACGCAGTATTTT
d_call: TRBD2
clone_size: -
j_call: TRBJ2-3
v_call: TRBV7-8

cdr3_aa: CASSIKLNNEQFF
cdr3_nt: TGTGCCAGTAGTATAAAACTAAACAATGAGCAGTTCTTC
d_call: -
clone_size: -
j_call: TRBJ2-1
v_call: TRBV19

cdr3_aa: CASSPGGTNEQYF
cdr3_nt: TGTGCCAGCAGTCCAGGCGGGACCAACGAGCAGTACTTC
d_call: -
clone_size: -
j_call: TRBJ2-7
v_call: TRBV25-1

cdr3_aa: CASMRLRSTDTQYF
cdr3_nt: TGTGCCAGCATGAGACTTCGTAGCACAGATACGCAGTATTTT
d_call: -
clone_size: -
j_call: TRBJ2-3
v_call: TRBV6-1

cdr3_aa: CASSQDERDTIYF
cdr3_nt: TGTGCCAGCAGCCAAGATGAGCGGGACACCATATATTTT
d_call: -
clone_size: -
j_call: TRBJ1-3
v_call: TRBV4-2

cdr3_aa: CASTHEQFF
cdr3_nt: TGTGCCAGCACCCATGAGCAGTTCTTC
d_call: -
clone_size: -
j_call: TRBJ2-1
v_call: TRBV2

cdr3_aa: CASQGERGGQETQYF
cdr3_nt: TGTGCCAGCCAAGGGGAGCGGGGGGGACAAGAGACCCAGTACTTC
d_call: TRBD2
clone_size: once
j_call: TRBJ2-5
v_call: TRBV2

cdr3_aa: CASSQEHTSDDLAGAGELFF
cdr3_nt: TGTGCCAGCAGCCAAGAACACACCTCCGACGATCTAGCGGGAGCCGGGGAGCTGTTTTTT
d_call: TRBD2
clone_size: -
j_call: TRBJ2-2
v_call: TRBV4-2